A single sample is the source of the 6 T cell receptor beta chains below, sequenced in a study of T-cell reconstitution after alpha-beta-depleted transplantation in children. Using unique molecular identifiers, the investigators prepared the TCRbeta library. One entry per CDR3 protein, called by TCRdb with MiXCR from the PCR reads. The sample includes about 190,000 distinct CDR3 sequences, approximately 10% of them seen just once. Source: PBMCs, taken before TCRalphabeta/CD19-depleted stem cell transplant. The receptor source for this set is a boy under 10 years old with acute myeloid leukemia, due to receive a stem cell transplant.

Many counts were recorded for this clonotype. V and J are TRBV15 and TRBJ2-1; TRBD2 matches at 14 bases. Trimming at V came to 4 bases and at J to 10 bases, leaving 6 bases not matched to a gene. The CDR3 length is 15 residues. The V gene's germline CDR1 is LNHNV and CDR2 YYDKDF (reference sequence). The CDR3 sequence: CATSTGTSGSLEQFF. The CDR3 coding sequence is TGTGCCACCAGCACCGGGACTAGCGGGAGCCTAGAGCAGTTCTTC.

This clonotype was counted at least ten times. The gene calls are TRBV6-4 and TRBJ1-5; tentatively, D is TRBD1 (6 bases). CDR1 MRHNA and CDR2 SNTAGT come from the germline V gene. This CDR3 has 19 residues. V lost 2 bases to trimming and J lost 2 bases, with 22 bases between them. The CDR3 reads CASSDDGQPWDMGNQPQHF. The CDR3 DNA is TGTGCCAGCAGTGACGACGGACAGCCATGGGACATGGGCAATCAGCCCCAGCATTTT.

There are a few counts of this clonotype. A read error may produce the germline difference seen at one junction end. The chain has TRBV20-1 and TRBJ1-2; D ambiguous. Germline CDR1 DFQATT, CDR2 SNEGSKA (reference sequence). This CDR3 is built from 13 residues. The CDR3 nucleotides read TGCAGTGCTAGAGATCCCCATCAGGATGGCTACCCCTTC. As protein: CSARDPHQDGYPF.

The V call is TRBV6-6, the J call TRBJ1-2, with a weak D call TRBD1 (5 bases). Germline-derived CDR1 and CDR2 are MNHNY and SVGAGI (reference sequence). This CDR3 has 13 amino acids. V was shortened by 6 bases and J by 6 bases, with 14 bases between the two germline ends. CDR3 bases: TGTGCCAGCAGCCACAACCTGGGGGATGGCTACACCTTC. Translating gives CASSHNLGDGYTF.

At least ten counts were recorded for this clonotype. J is TRBJ2-2 and V is TRBV20-1, with 9 bases matching TRBD1. The germline gives CDR1 DFQATT, CDR2 SNEGSKA (reference sequence). There are 18 residues in the CDR3. The V segment lost 2 bases and the J segment 2 bases; nucleotides outside the gene matches: 12. In nucleotides, the CDR3 is TGCAGTGCTAGACAAATGGCCCCGGACAGGGGCAACACCGGGGAGCTGTTTTTT. Its translation: CSARQMAPDRGNTGELFF.

For this clonotype: A much bigger clone sits one base away, suggesting this may be a read error. CDR3 protein: CASGPGESGDTF. In nucleotides, the CDR3 is TGTGCCAGCGGCCCGGGAGAATCGGGCGACACCTTC. The chain carries TRBV5-5 and TRBJ1-2; D not certain. V lost 7 bases and J 12 bases, leaving 19 bases between the germline ends. Per the germline V gene, CDR1 is SGHKS and CDR2 is YYEKEE (reference sequence). CDR3 length: 12 amino acids.